This passage covers 24 T cell receptor beta chains from one sample sequenced in a study of shared clonotypes between healthy human individuals. Sequencing was performed with immunoSEQ multiplex PCR; in TCRdb, only in-frame clones are kept and a portion is missing. The data show over 2 million clones, 95% seen once. Sample: naive CD4+ T cells sorted from blood. The subset here: CD45RA+ positively selected. Receptor source: a man aged 18 to 35 in good health.

This clone was observed a single time. The chain employs TRBV30 and TRBJ1-4, with TRBD1 as a possible D gene (5 bases). V was trimmed by 2 bases and J by 2 bases, leaving 18 bases between them. The CDR3 totals 17 residues. The germline CDR1 and CDR2 sequences are GTSNPN and SVGIG (reference sequence). In DNA form, the CDR3 reads TGTGCCTGGAGTTTACGAGGGAGGGGAACCACTAATGAAAAACTGTTTTTT. Its protein is CAWSLRGRGTTNEKLFF.

This rearrangement joins TRBV4-1 to TRBJ2-7; TRBD2 aligns across 7 bases. The CDR3 length is 16 residues. J lost 2 bases, V lost 2 bases, and 9 bases had no gene match. Germline CDR1 MGHRA, CDR2 YSYEKL. The CDR3 DNA follows: TGCGCCAGCAGCCAAAATCCTAGCGGTTTCACCTACGAGCAGTACTTC. This codes for CASSQNPSGFTYEQYF.

The V and J genes are TRBV11-2 and TRBJ1-2, with TRBD1 matching 9 bases. The CDR3 contains 15 residues. J gave up 6 bases and V 3 bases, and 8 bases lay outside the gene matches. In germline, CDR1 is SGHAT, CDR2 FQNNGV. CDR3 nucleotide sequence: TGTGCCAGCAGCTTTAGGGACAGGGCGTTTGATGGCTACACCTTC. It translates to CASSFRDRAFDGYTF.

This clone was seen once. The CDR3, as DNA: TGTGCCAGCAGGCCCGGGACTAGCGGTAACAATGAGCAGTTCTTC. It encodes CASRPGTSGNNEQFF. The J gene is TRBJ2-1, the V gene TRBV6-1; TRBD2 matches at 11 bases. Trimming at V came to 6 bases and at J to 5 bases, leaving 6 bases not matched to a gene. Germline CDR1 is MNHNS and CDR2 is SASEGT. The CDR3 consists of 15 residues.

The rearrangement uses TRBV11-2 and TRBJ1-4; 10 positions match TRBD1. This CDR3 contains 17 residues. V dropped 5 bases and J dropped 1; count of bases not matched to a gene: 7. Germline lookup yields CDR1 SGHAT and CDR2 FQNNGV. CDR3 protein: CASSRDRGPGTNEKLFF. CDR3 nucleotides: TGTGCCAGCAGCCGGGACAGGGGCCCCGGAACTAATGAAAAACTGTTTTTT.

With respect to this clone: Other DNA sequences from this sample encode an identical CDR3 as well. The chain couples TRBV20-1 to TRBJ2-3; D remains ambiguous. This CDR3 has 10 amino acids. V gave up 6 bases and J gave up 4 bases, with 5 bases separating them. Germline CDR1 DFQATT, CDR2 SNEGSKA (reference sequence). CDR3 in amino acids: CSAKADTQYF. The CDR3 DNA reads TGCAGTGCCAAAGCAGATACGCAGTATTTT.

Only one count was recorded for this clone. The CDR3 nucleotides read TGTGCCAGCAGCTTATCCCGGATAAACACAGATACGCAGTATTTT. Translating gives CASSLSRINTDTQYF. The chain joins TRBV7-9 to TRBJ2-3; no definite D call. This CDR3 has 15 residues. Trimming stripped 2 bases from V and 2 bases from J, with 11 bases between. Germline CDR1 SEHNR, CDR2 FQNEAQ (reference sequence).

The V gene is TRBV29-1, the J gene TRBJ1-5; no definite D call. The CDR3 loop spans 11 amino acids. Trimming removed 6 bases at V and 1 base at J, with 4 bases between. Germline CDR1 SQVTM, CDR2 ANQGSEA. CDR3 amino acids: CSVLSNQPQHF. CDR3 bases: TGCAGCGTGCTAAGCAATCAGCCCCAGCATTTT.

About this clone itself: This sample also contains other DNA sequences that code for the same CDR3. This chain connects TRBV25-1 to TRBJ2-2; D remains ambiguous. V lost 8 bases and J 4 bases, leaving 5 bases between the germline ends. The CDR3 extends over 11 amino acids. Germline loops: CDR1 MGHDK, CDR2 SYGVNS. The CDR3 DNA reads TGTGCCAGCCGGGTCACCGGGGAGCTGTTTTTT. Protein product: CASRVTGELFF.

The chain is built from TRBV7-2 and TRBJ2-7; D remains unclear. With 5 bases removed from V and 8 bases from J, the gap between germline ends came to 13 bases. The CDR3 runs to 12 residues. CDR1 and CDR2 (germline): SGHTA, FQGNSA. The CDR3 reads CASSPGAPQQYF. DNA of the CDR3: TGTGCCAGCAGCCCAGGCGCCCCTCAGCAGTACTTC.

The genes are TRBV12-5 and TRBJ2-1, with D maybe TRBD2 (6 bases). The CDR3 is 16 residues long. Germline V gives CDR1 LGHNT, CDR2 FRNRAP. V dropped 6 bases and J dropped 5 bases, with 20 bases sitting between them. The CDR3 loop is CASGPPGREIDNEQFF. The CDR3 bases are TGTGCTAGTGGCCCCCCAGGTCGGGAGATCGACAATGAGCAGTTCTTC.

The rearrangement uses TRBV14 and TRBJ1-2; 7 bases line up with TRBD1. The ends lost 8 bases at V and 14 bases at J; junction bases unmatched: 14. This CDR3 has 12 residues. Germline-derived CDR1 and CDR2 are SGHDN and FVKESK. In DNA form, the CDR3 reads TGTGCCAGCGGGACAGCGTTCGCGGCTACGACCTTC. Protein product: CASGTAFAATTF.

The chain employs TRBV5-8 and TRBJ2-7, with 11 bases aligning to TRBD2. CDR1 is SGHTS, CDR2 YDEGEE, per germline. The ends lost 3 bases at V and 5 bases at J; junction bases unmatched: 22. The CDR3 runs 20 residues. The CDR3 spells CASSYPPIWGSTSGGHEQYF. As DNA, the CDR3 is TGTGCCAGCAGCTACCCCCCTATTTGGGGTTCAACTAGCGGGGGTCACGAGCAGTACTTC.

The chain couples TRBV5-1 to TRBJ1-3, with 7 nucleotides matching TRBD1. The length of the CDR3 is 17 residues. Germline V gives CDR1 SGHRS, CDR2 YFSETQ. Trimming took 4 bases from V and 0 from J; bases not matched to a gene: 10. The CDR3 DNA reads as TGCGCCAGCAGCCAAGGGGACAGTGTGCGCTCTGGAAACACCATATATTTT. As protein: CASSQGDSVRSGNTIYF.

This clone was recorded once. This chain uses TRBV7-2 with TRBJ2-7, with 10 nucleotides matching TRBD2. Germline CDR1 SGHTA, CDR2 FQGNSA. CDR3 size: 16 residues. With V trimmed by 5 bases and J by 5 bases, 12 bases remained unmatched. CDR3 protein: CASSPDPSGGVHEQYF. The CDR3 bases are TGTGCCAGCAGCCCAGACCCGAGCGGGGGGGTCCACGAGCAGTACTTC.

The chain combines TRBV28 with TRBJ2-1, with TRBD1 as a possible D gene (6 bases). Germline-derived CDR1 and CDR2 are MDHEN and SYDVKM. This CDR3 is built from 14 residues. The V end lost 5 bases, the J end lost 4 bases, and 12 bases lay between the germline ends. The CDR3 nucleotides read TGTGCCAGCAGTCCCGGGACAACGTACAATGAGCAGTTCTTC. Its translation is CASSPGTTYNEQFF.

The genes are TRBV11-2 and TRBJ2-2; 8 bases are a match to TRBD2. Looked up from germline, CDR1 is SGHAT and CDR2 is FQNNGV. The CDR3 consists of 16 residues. The V segment lost 3 bases and the J segment 0 bases; nucleotides outside the gene matches: 3. CDR3 coding DNA: TGTGCCAGCAGCTTCGTACTAGCGGCGAACACCGGGGAGCTGTTTTTT. Translation: CASSFVLAANTGELFF.

This chain links TRBV7-2 with TRBJ1-2; possibly TRBD1 for D (5 bases). Germline CDR1 SGHTA, CDR2 FQGNSA. This CDR3 has 15 residues. V lost 5 bases and J 3 bases, leaving 16 bases between the germline ends. The CDR3 DNA follows: TGTGCCAGCAGCCTACAGGCTGGAATAGACTATGGCTACACCTTC. It specifies CASSLQAGIDYGYTF. Full variable domain (outside the CDR3, taken from reference TRBV7-2 and TRBJ1-2): GAGVSQSPSNKVTEKGKDVELRCDPISGHTALYWYRQSLGQGLEFLIYFQGNSAPDKSGLPSDRFSAERTGGSVSTLTIQRTQQEDSAVYLCASSLQAGIDYGYTFGSGTRLTVV.

The table lists this clone with a count of one. The chain carries TRBV30 and TRBJ1-3; D is perhaps TRBD1 (6 bases). This CDR3 has 19 amino acids. Trimming cost V 3 bases and J 4 bases, with 28 bases left between them. CDR1 and CDR2 (germline): GTSNPN, SVGIG (reference sequence). CDR3 amino acids: CAWSRRSAGARVSGNTIYF. In nucleotides, the CDR3 is TGTGCCTGGAGCCGCCGGAGTGCGGGGGCCCGAGTATCAGGAAACACCATATATTTT.

This clone was observed a single time. The chain is built from TRBV9 and TRBJ2-7; D unclear. The CDR3 sequence is 12 residues long. Trimming pared 5 bases from V and 4 bases from J, leaving 10 bases between. Germline CDR1 is SGDLS and CDR2 is YYNGEE. DNA of the CDR3: TGTGCCAGCAGAACGACATTTTACGAGCAGTACTTC. Translation gives CASRTTFYEQYF.

This clone was detected once. V and J are TRBV27 and TRBJ1-1; possible D gene TRBD1, 5 bases. The V and J ends lost 4 bases and 7 bases respectively, with 13 bases between them. In germline, CDR1 is MNHEY, CDR2 SMNVEV (reference sequence). CDR3 length: 13 residues. In DNA form, the CDR3 reads TGTGCCAGCAGTTCATCGACAGTATATGAAGCTTTCTTT. Translated, it gives CASSSSTVYEAFF.

The gene calls are TRBV19 and TRBJ1-6; 11 bases are a match to TRBD1. With V trimmed by 1 base and J by 8 bases, 4 bases remained unmatched. Per germline, CDR1 LNHDA and CDR2 SQIVND (reference sequence). CDR3 size: 16 residues. CDR3 DNA sequence: TGTGCCAGTAGTATAGTACGGACAGGGGGCCATTCACCCCTCCACTTT. This gives the protein CASSIVRTGGHSPLHF.

This clone was seen a single time. The chain's CDR3 is CASSLDRGSSGYTF. Here the CDR3 DNA reads TGTGCCAGCAGCTTGGATCGGGGGTCGAGCGGCTACACCTTC. The chain couples TRBV5-6 to TRBJ1-2, with D possibly being TRBD1 (5 bases). The V gene's germline CDR1 is SGHDT and CDR2 YYEEEE. The CDR3 sequence is 14 residues long. The V gene lost 0 bases and the J gene lost 8 bases, with 14 bases spanning the gap.

The chain joins TRBV5-1 to TRBJ2-7, with D uncertain. V lost 1 base and J 2 bases, leaving 13 bases between the germline ends. CDR1 and CDR2 (germline): SGHRS, YFSETQ. The CDR3 consists of 15 residues. The CDR3 bases are TGCGCCAGCAGCTTGAGTTTTTCTGGTGCCTACGAGCAGTACTTC. It encodes CASSLSFSGAYEQYF.